This record concerns one T cell receptor beta chain sequence. This clone was found a few times. Its antigen is currently not known. The sequence runs out 3 residues before the end of the CDR3; the remainder is reconstructed from the germline J gene. Most CVID patients and most healthy controls were of Caucasian heritage. Heparinized peripheral whole blood samples of about 5 to 9 ml were collected from each donor. Genomic DNA from adults with common variable immune deficiency (CVID) and from healthy adult controls was the source for sequencing TCRbeta CDR3 repertoires. There were approximately 22 healthy adult volunteers in the control group (approximately 12 female and roughly 10 male), ranging in age from roughly 23 to 70 years, with a mean age of around 36. To isolate peripheral blood mononuclear cells, diluted blood was subjected to density centrifugation over Hypaque 1077 or Ficoll-Paque. Unsorted mononuclear cells served as the source of genomic DNA, which was extracted either by Qiagen column purification or by a centrifugation-based method.

Equivalent amounts of genomic DNA from CVID and control samples were used as sequencing input. For every sample, a 60 bp segment covering the rearranged TCRbeta CDR3 region was amplified and then sequenced. The immunoSEQ assay, a bias-corrected multiplex PCR with high-throughput sequencing, was employed for TCRbeta amplification. The published analysis was carried out like this. Every unique nucleotide sequence counted as a clone and was annotated with V, D and J genes, copy number and frequency. Sequences were labeled productive if in frame, and non-productive if out of frame or containing stop codons. As previously described, clonality was computed from Shannon's entropy. The predicted amino acid sequences of productive clones were used to derive mean CDR3 Kyte-Doolittle hydropathy. Using the R hclust function, scaled V gene usage was clustered hierarchically with Manhattan distance and complete linkage. To assess clone sharing by CDR3 amino acid sequence, 12 repertoires per group were resampled over 100 rounds. The repertoires were screened for some 69 published EBV-specific TCRbeta sequences and 200 to 250 published CMV-specific TCRbeta sequences. Analysis left out a couple of CVID samples that produced under 10,000 sequences, so approximately 40 CVID repertoires remained. TCRdb mirrors the immuneACCESS table, restricted to in-frame sequences. Some clones are absent from its copies; in checked studies, under half trace to an unresolved V gene, and the reason for the others is unknown. The DNA was the basis for D and trimming; V, J and clone size are from that table. This sample shows approximately 60,000 clones, and none of them turns up only once. Around 0.8% of the sample rests with the top ten.

The CDR3 goes from the cysteine to the phenylalanine over 15 residues. Sequencing covers 36 bases of the CDR3, shown here with the frame starting at base 1. CDR1 and CDR2 are drawn from the germline V gene: KGHSH, LQKENI. The sample is drawn from a study of T cell clonality in common variable immunodeficiency (dated by TCRdb to about 2015). The paper's findings and limits, for the study overall: According to the authors, figuring out what caused the increased clonality in CVID would require sequencing the repertoires of T cell subpopulations. Correlations between repertoire features and clinical complications were limited by patient heterogeneity within the CVID cohort. CVID subjects shared fewer TCRbeta clones with each other than healthy controls did (p < 0.0001). Despite equal DNA input, controls averaged approximately 84,000 unique sequences per sample versus roughly 30,000 in CVID samples. Reportedly, TCRbeta sequences from CVID had fewer deletions and N-nucleotide insertions, and highly modified clones with 13 or more V deletions were absent from CVID. Compared with healthy controls, CVID subjects showed increased TCRbeta clonality (t-test p = 0.018), a feature most characteristic of about a third of subjects.

The rearranged segments are TRBV18 and TRBJ1-2; too little of a D gene remains to name it. This clonotype was sampled from a person aged 18 to 75 in good health. Sequencing used peripheral blood mononuclear cells. The part of the CDR3 DNA that was read is TGTGCCAGCTCAGGTCAGAGAGTGAGCACAGATACC. The encoded protein is CASSGQRVSTDT. In full, the CDR3 reads CASSGQRVSTDTYTF.